This is a list of T cell receptor beta chains from one sample in a study of cytomegalovirus exposure and HLA in healthy donors. Clones were read by immunoSEQ multiplex PCR, and TCRdb kept only the in-frame ones, dropping some. The repertoire includes about 200,000 clones, 65% to 90% of them detected once, and around 0.3% sits in the top ten. Sample: PBMCs. These receptors were taken from a young woman in good health and CMV-seronegative. Each CDR3 is given with its conserved first and last residue. Fields, in order: J gene, V gene, clone size, D gene, CDR3 protein, CDR3 DNA. A D gene is named only where the DNA matches it firmly. Clone size, where shown, is once, few, many, or a class for clones that have expanded.

j_call: TRBJ2-7; v_call: TRBV5-4; clone_size: .; d_call: TRBD1; cdr3_aa: CASSSGTVKNEQYF; cdr3_nt: TGTGCCAGCAGCTCCGGGACAGTTAAGAACGAGCAGTACTTC
j_call: TRBJ2-5; v_call: TRBV5-4; clone_size: .; d_call: .; cdr3_aa: CASSLDGEETQYF; cdr3_nt: TGTGCCAGCAGCTTGGACGGGGAGGAGACCCAGTACTTC
j_call: TRBJ2-1; v_call: TRBV11-2; clone_size: .; d_call: TRBD2; cdr3_aa: CASSPGLAGDYNEQFF; cdr3_nt: TGTGCCAGCAGCCCAGGACTAGCGGGAGATTACAATGAGCAGTTCTTC
j_call: TRBJ2-1; v_call: TRBV28; clone_size: .; d_call: TRBD2; cdr3_aa: CASSTSGLGLGNEQFF; cdr3_nt: TGTGCCAGTTCGACTAGCGGTCTTGGTCTGGGGAATGAGCAGTTCTTC
j_call: TRBJ1-4; v_call: TRBV28; clone_size: .; d_call: .; cdr3_aa: CASSSSAIREKLFF; cdr3_nt: TGTGCCAGCAGTTCGTCCGCCATCCGGGAAAAACTGTTTTTT
j_call: TRBJ2-7; v_call: TRBV5-1; clone_size: .; d_call: .; cdr3_aa: CASGLGLDGHEQYF; cdr3_nt: TGCGCCAGCGGACTTGGACTGGATGGACACGAGCAGTACTTC
j_call: TRBJ1-2; v_call: TRBV5-6; clone_size: .; d_call: .; cdr3_aa: CASSRRRDYGYTF; cdr3_nt: TGTGCCAGCAGCCGCAGGCGGGACTATGGCTACACCTTC
j_call: TRBJ2-1; v_call: TRBV27; clone_size: few; d_call: TRBD1; cdr3_aa: CASSHRSRQSTGGAFNEQFF; cdr3_nt: TGTGCCAGCAGCCACAGATCGCGCCAAAGTACAGGGGGCGCGTTCAATGAGCAGTTCTTC
j_call: TRBJ2-2; v_call: TRBV6-5; clone_size: .; d_call: TRBD2; cdr3_aa: CASIMTSGGTGELFF; cdr3_nt: TGTGCCAGCATTATGACTAGCGGGGGCACCGGGGAGCTGTTTTTT
j_call: TRBJ2-5; v_call: TRBV5-1; clone_size: .; d_call: TRBD2; cdr3_aa: CASSNAGTSGEEQYF; cdr3_nt: TGCGCCAGCAGCAACGCCGGGACTAGCGGTGAAGAGCAGTACTTC
j_call: TRBJ1-2; v_call: TRBV7-9; clone_size: .; d_call: .; cdr3_aa: CASSLAGSYGYTF; cdr3_nt: TGTGCCAGCAGCTTGGCCGGGTCTTATGGCTACACCTTC
j_call: TRBJ1-4; v_call: TRBV7-4; clone_size: .; d_call: .; cdr3_aa: CASSLLPPGKLFF; cdr3_nt: TGTGCCAGCAGCTTATTACCCCCAGGGAAACTGTTTTTT
j_call: TRBJ2-7; v_call: TRBV5-1; clone_size: .; d_call: TRBD2; cdr3_aa: CASSSGTSGRVPYEQYF; cdr3_nt: TGCGCCAGCAGCTCCGGGACTAGCGGGAGGGTCCCCTACGAGCAGTACTTC
j_call: TRBJ2-7; v_call: TRBV2; clone_size: .; d_call: TRBD2; cdr3_aa: CASSDTSGGLEQYF; cdr3_nt: TGTGCCAGCAGTGATACATCGGGGGGTCTCGAGCAGTACTTC
j_call: TRBJ2-7; v_call: TRBV11-3; clone_size: once; d_call: .; cdr3_aa: CASSLQGSYEQYF; cdr3_nt: TGTGCCAGCAGCTTACAGGGATCCTACGAGCAGTACTTC
j_call: TRBJ1-1; v_call: TRBV7-9; clone_size: .; d_call: .; cdr3_aa: CASSARNTEAFF; cdr3_nt: TGTGCCAGCAGCGCCAGGAACACTGAAGCTTTCTTT
j_call: TRBJ2-3; v_call: TRBV28; clone_size: .; d_call: TRBD2; cdr3_aa: CATQTSGRTDTQYF; cdr3_nt: TGTGCCACCCAGACTAGCGGGAGGACAGATACGCAGTATTTT
j_call: TRBJ1-1; v_call: TRBV19; clone_size: .; d_call: .; cdr3_aa: CASSIAGRGNTEAFF; cdr3_nt: TGTGCCAGTAGTATTGCTGGCAGGGGGAACACTGAAGCTTTCTTT
j_call: TRBJ1-4; v_call: TRBV5-5; clone_size: .; d_call: TRBD1; cdr3_aa: CASSLWDSNEKLFF; cdr3_nt: TGTGCCAGCAGCTTGTGGGACAGTAATGAAAAACTGTTTTTT
j_call: TRBJ2-4; v_call: TRBV4-1; clone_size: .; d_call: TRBD2; cdr3_aa: CASSGTSENIQYF; cdr3_nt: TGCGCCAGCAGTGGGACTAGCGAAAACATTCAGTACTTC
j_call: TRBJ2-1; v_call: TRBV5-1; clone_size: .; d_call: .; cdr3_aa: CASSPLGVNEQFF; cdr3_nt: TGCGCCAGCAGCCCATTAGGGGTCAATGAGCAGTTCTTC
j_call: TRBJ2-1; v_call: TRBV27; clone_size: .; d_call: TRBD2; cdr3_aa: CASSRGLAVINDNEQFF; cdr3_nt: TGTGCCAGCAGTAGGGGACTAGCGGTTATTAATGACAATGAGCAGTTCTTC
j_call: TRBJ2-1; v_call: TRBV20-1; clone_size: few; d_call: .; cdr3_aa: CSALDYPEQFF; cdr3_nt: TGCAGTGCCCTTGACTACCCTGAGCAGTTCTTC
j_call: TRBJ1-5; v_call: TRBV6-5; clone_size: .; d_call: .; cdr3_aa: CASSSLEGPQHF; cdr3_nt: TGTGCCAGCAGTTCCCTGGAGGGGCCCCAGCATTTT